The rows below give T cell receptor beta chains drawn from one sample of a study of radiotherapy plus CTLA-4 blockade in lung cancer. Only in-frame clones appear in the TCRdb table, and some are missing; sequencing was by immunoSEQ multiplex PCR. This table holds around 90,000 clones, 80% to 90% found once. Here the sequenced sample was peripheral blood, taken from a patient treated with radiotherapy plus ipilimumab. Every receptor here comes from a human donor with non-small cell lung cancer who had stable disease on radiotherapy plus ipilimumab. Each CDR3 is given without its conserved first and last residue.

J: TRBJ2-7; V: TRBV7-2; CDR3: ASSALSTGEQY
J: TRBJ1-5; V: TRBV6-1; CDR3: ASSLDKPNQPQH
J: TRBJ2-1; V: TRBV5-6; CDR3: ASSYRGSGNNEQF
J: TRBJ1-4; V: TRBV11-2; CDR3: ASRKTGSREEKLF
J: TRBJ2-7; V: TRBV2; CDR3: ASSGDRRDSYEQY
J: TRBJ2-1; V: TRBV2; CDR3: ASTEGQGSYNEQF
J: TRBJ2-5; V: TRBV7-9; CDR3: ASSARQQETQY
J: TRBJ2-7; V: TRBV11-3; CDR3: ASSLGSYSYEQY
J: TRBJ1-4; V: TRBV30; CDR3: AWSGTRGSNEKLF
J: TRBJ1-6; V: TRBV6-6; CDR3: ASSLTGGNSPLH
J: TRBJ2-7; V: TRBV23-1; CDR3: ASSQVTSFSYEQY
J: TRBJ2-5; V: TRBV7-9; CDR3: ASSLPPGGGDWETQY
J: TRBJ1-1; V: TRBV7-6; CDR3: ASSLVSGDTEAF
J: TRBJ2-4; V: TRBV7-6; CDR3: ASSLGGADIQY
J: TRBJ2-3; V: TRBV28; CDR3: ASRVYQTYTDTQY
J: TRBJ2-7; V: TRBV27; CDR3: ASSPLTGYEQY
J: TRBJ1-6; V: TRBV9; CDR3: ASSVGGENSPLH
J: TRBJ1-5; V: TRBV28; CDR3: ASSQAGVGQPQH
J: TRBJ2-5; V: TRBV20-1; CDR3: SAAPGETQY
J: TRBJ1-5; V: TRBV15; CDR3: ATSRDTDQGVRGYQPQH
J: TRBJ1-2; V: TRBV5-4; CDR3: ASSSRTGGLYGYT
J: TRBJ1-5; V: TRBV6-1; CDR3: AIQGSNQPQH
J: TRBJ2-7; V: TRBV27; CDR3: ASREDGSLATYEQY
J: TRBJ2-2; V: TRBV7-2; CDR3: ASSLWGPGYNTGELF
J: TRBJ2-7; V: TRBV10-2; CDR3: ASSRGPDLYEQY
J: TRBJ2-7; V: TRBV19; CDR3: ASSIDPGEQY
J: TRBJ2-1; V: TRBV27; CDR3: ASSSLAGGLYNEQF
J: TRBJ2-5; V: TRBV6-1; CDR3: ASSSTGAGAQY
J: TRBJ2-3; V: TRBV5-5; CDR3: ASRSAGADTQY
J: TRBJ2-6; V: TRBV5-1; CDR3: ASSRDTTSGANVLT
J: TRBJ2-1; V: TRBV7-6; CDR3: ASSSSTSGTEQF
J: TRBJ2-5; V: TRBV5-1; CDR3: ASSLEGRTQY
J: TRBJ2-1; V: TRBV9; CDR3: ASSVGMGPRLEQF
J: TRBJ2-1; V: TRBV19; CDR3: ASSPTDGVSFLWNEQF
J: TRBJ2-5; V: TRBV9; CDR3: ASSVFPGLAEETQY
J: TRBJ2-5; V: TRBV6-6; CDR3: ASSYSSGQETQY
J: TRBJ2-3; V: TRBV7-3; CDR3: ASSWLPASGSADTQY
J: TRBJ1-5; V: TRBV21-1; CDR3: ASPHLQGKGNQPQH
J: TRBJ2-1; V: TRBV5-1; CDR3: ASSSGTSDLNEQF
J: TRBJ2-1; V: TRBV6-5; CDR3: ASRTSGGLNEQF
J: TRBJ1-4; V: TRBV14; CDR3: ASSQEGGQGPEKLF
J: TRBJ2-1; V: TRBV11-3; CDR3: ASSLAPQGSEQF
J: TRBJ1-1; V: TRBV14; CDR3: ASSQSGWGAF
J: TRBJ1-1; V: TRBV18; CDR3: ASSIRDRVNTEAF
J: TRBJ1-1; V: TRBV28; CDR3: ASRGVMDTEAF
J: TRBJ2-1; V: TRBV28; CDR3: ASSTPLAGAYNEQF
J: TRBJ1-6; V: TRBV30; CDR3: AWDETTRGPLH
J: TRBJ2-3; V: TRBV5-8; CDR3: ASSWGQDLTDTQY
J: TRBJ1-1; V: TRBV28; CDR3: ASSPPAGRAF
J: TRBJ2-5; V: TRBV11-1; CDR3: ASSPGVGTQY
J: TRBJ2-7; V: TRBV28; CDR3: ASSITSAGVRYEQY
J: TRBJ2-6; V: TRBV21-1; CDR3: ASSKGRSSGANVLT
J: TRBJ2-1; V: TRBV10-1; CDR3: ASSEPSGRNEQF
J: TRBJ1-2; V: TRBV5-6; CDR3: ASSLASGAGGYT
J: TRBJ2-3; V: TRBV2; CDR3: ASSFGTSGGTDTQY
J: TRBJ1-5; V: TRBV6-5; CDR3: ASSVRQASNQPQH
J: TRBJ2-2; V: TRBV28; CDR3: ASSHQRGPNTGELF